This is a list of T cell receptor beta chains from one sample in a study of shared clonotypes between healthy human individuals. Sequencing was performed with immunoSEQ multiplex PCR; in TCRdb, only in-frame clones are kept and a portion is missing. This table has some 1,100,000 clones, approximately 78% appearing once. The material sequenced was memory CD4+ T cells from PBMCs. These receptors were collected from a man in his late teens or twenties in good health. Some clones in this sample may be carry-over from other donors' samples. Both conserved end residues are trimmed from each CDR3. Fields, in order: V gene, J gene, CDR3 protein.

>TRBV29-1|TRBJ2-2
SVQTGVGTGELF
>TRBV29-1|TRBJ2-2
SVERGPNTGELF
>TRBV5-4|TRBJ1-1
ASSSFHTGTEAF
>TRBV7-2|TRBJ1-5
ASSAGQPGQPQH
>TRBV14|TRBJ1-4
ASSQAGGLDEKLF
>TRBV2|TRBJ1-4
ASSQPWEKLF
>TRBV15|TRBJ2-1
ATSSRGLAGDSYNEQF
>TRBV28|TRBJ1-1
ASSLSQGVEAF
>TRBV5-1|TRBJ2-3
ASGREGATQY
>TRBV28|TRBJ2-2
ASSLVGNTGELF
>TRBV19|TRBJ2-1
ASSKGRYNEQF
>TRBV18|TRBJ1-3
ASSQNRLASGNTIY
>TRBV18|TRBJ1-5
ASSPKAQTVGNQPQH
>TRBV7-3|TRBJ2-1
ASSLSPGVSEQF
>TRBV2|TRBJ1-5
ASSPFSGGRAQPQH
>TRBV19|TRBJ2-5
ASRDRVRGETQY
>TRBV7-3|TRBJ2-7
ASSMTGGSGEQY
>TRBV5-1|TRBJ2-5
ASRTGTGADETQY
>TRBV5-4|TRBJ1-1
ASSEEGAKAF
>TRBV6-1|TRBJ2-7
AAIGGGSYEQY
>TRBV20-1|TRBJ2-5
SASVKETQY
>TRBV7-3|TRBJ2-3
ASSPASGRITDTQY
>TRBV28|TRBJ1-2
ASSVGQNYGYT
>TRBV28|TRBJ2-5
ASSLFGGAGGVETQY
>TRBV27|TRBJ2-1
ASSPLLAGGRNEQF
>TRBV28|TRBJ2-3
ASGGASGYTDTQY
>TRBV30|TRBJ2-3
AWSPTPDRGSTDTQY